This T cell receptor beta chain was documented in a study of blood T cell repertoires in COVID-19. The overall study: The United States, Italy and Spain provided the acute and convalescent COVID-19 samples. T cells, B-cell-depleted T cells, or PBMCs provided the cDNA or gDNA that served as material.

Per the germline V gene, CDR1 is MDHEN and CDR2 is SYDVKM. This CDR3 has 16 residues. V lost 5 bases and J 9 bases, leaving 23 bases between the germline ends. Recovered Cohort 3 donors showed two negative PCRs, clearance, or symptom resolution. Under the authors' procedure: From reference gene primer amplification, estimates of nucleated cell counts were derived. Here immunoSEQ multiplex PCR was the method, and the copy in TCRdb shows in-frame clones only, minus some. V, J and clone size reflect that table, while D and trimming were determined from the DNA. This repertoire shows about 320,000 clones, 88% found once; its top ten account for about 5%.

The clonotype comes from a man aged 25 to 40 who had recovered from COVID-19. Input material: PBMCs or T cells enriched from blood (not recorded which). This chain connects TRBV28 to TRBJ2-1; TRBD2 is a possible D gene (6 bases). The CDR3 loop reads CASSGDSGQGLGEQFF. DNA of the CDR3: TGTGCCAGCAGTGGGGACTCTGGGCAGGGTCTTGGTGAGCAGTTCTTC.